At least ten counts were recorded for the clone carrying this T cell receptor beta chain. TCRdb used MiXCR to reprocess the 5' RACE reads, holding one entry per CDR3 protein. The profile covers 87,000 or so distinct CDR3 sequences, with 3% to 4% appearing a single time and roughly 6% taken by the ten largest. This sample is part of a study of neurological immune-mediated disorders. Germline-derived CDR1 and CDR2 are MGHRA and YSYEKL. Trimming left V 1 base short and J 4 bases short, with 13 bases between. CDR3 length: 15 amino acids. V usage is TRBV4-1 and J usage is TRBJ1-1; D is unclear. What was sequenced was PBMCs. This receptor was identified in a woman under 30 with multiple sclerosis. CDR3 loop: CASSQATTAGTEAFF. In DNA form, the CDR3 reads TGCGCCAGCAGCCAAGCGACCACGGCGGGCACTGAAGCTTTCTTT.